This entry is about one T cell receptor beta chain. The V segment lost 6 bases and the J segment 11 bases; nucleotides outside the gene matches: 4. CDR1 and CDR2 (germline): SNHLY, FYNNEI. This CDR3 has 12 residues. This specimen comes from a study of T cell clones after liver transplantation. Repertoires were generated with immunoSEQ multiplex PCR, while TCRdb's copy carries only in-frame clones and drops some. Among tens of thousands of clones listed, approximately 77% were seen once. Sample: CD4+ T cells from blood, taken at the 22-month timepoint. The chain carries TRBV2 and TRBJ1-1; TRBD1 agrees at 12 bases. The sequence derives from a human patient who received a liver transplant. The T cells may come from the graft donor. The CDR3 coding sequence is TGTGCCAGCAGCCAGGGACAGGGGGCCGCTTTCTTT. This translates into CASSQGQGAAFF. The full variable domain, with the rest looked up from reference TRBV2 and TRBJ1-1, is EPEVTQTPSHQVTQMGQEVILRCVPISNHLYFYWYRQILGQKVEFLVSFYNNEISEKSEIFDDQFSVERPDGSNFTLKIRSTKLEDSAMYFCASSQGQGAAFFGQGTRLTVV.